This T cell receptor beta chain was identified during a study of T cell responses to AZD1222 COVID-19 vaccine. General observations from the study: Increases in Spike-specific TCR breadth and depth were seen after two AZD1222 doses.

This clone was recorded only once. Antigen: not known. TCRdb keeps only in-frame clones here, not all; method: immunoSEQ multiplex PCR. The sample contains roughly 140,000 clones, roughly 90% of which appear only once. The ends lost 4 bases at V and 5 bases at J; junction bases unmatched: 4. Germline loops: CDR1 SGHTA, CDR2 FQGTGA. The CDR3 loop spans 15 amino acids. V is TRBV7-3 and J is TRBJ2-2; TRBD2 agrees at 10 bases. The TCR was taken from an adult who received the AZD1222 COVID-19 vaccine. Sample: peripheral blood, taken 28 days after the second AZD1222 dose. The CDR3: CASSSSGGVTGELFF. The CDR3 nucleotides are TGTGCCAGCAGCTCCAGCGGGGGGGTTACCGGGGAGCTGTTTTTT. The variable domain in full, with the rest retrieved from reference TRBV7-3 and TRBJ2-2, is GAGVSQTPSNKVTEKGKYVELRCDPISGHTALYWYRQSLGQGPEFLIYFQGTGAADDSGLPNDRFFAVRPEGSVSTLKIQRTERGDSAVYLCASSSSGGVTGELFFGEGSRLTVL.